These 2 T cell receptor beta chains were all obtained from the same sample, sequenced in a study of identical twins listed by TCRdb under 2016. The receptor library was made with 5' RACE. TCRdb lists the instrument as Illumina HiSeq 2000. Clones were called with MiXCR by TCRdb after fastp trimmed the public reads at Q25, and only in-frame beta chains were retained. Rows merge per CDR3 protein into single entries with the most common DNA and genes. Here the sample has roughly 1,500,000 distinct CDR3 sequences; about 31% occur a single time. The leading ten clones occupy about 0.25% of the sample. Sequencing was performed on cord blood. Receptors were obtained from a newborn girl in good health.

This clonotype was observed a few times. The V and J genes are TRBV5-1 and TRBJ1-5; 9 bases are a match to TRBD1. The CDR3 sequence is 14 residues long. Germline V gene data show CDR1 as SGHRS and CDR2 as YFSETQ. The trim removed 1 base at V and 8 bases at J, leaving 4 bases unmatched. The CDR3: CASSLTGQGKPQHF. The CDR3 coding sequence is TGCGCCAGCAGCTTGACGGGACAGGGTAAGCCCCAGCATTTT.

The chain combines TRBV5-1 with TRBJ2-7; no definite D call. The CDR3 totals 13 residues. Deletions cut 0 bases from V and 3 bases from J, with 7 bases between. CDR1 is SGHRS, CDR2 YFSETQ, per germline. As DNA, the CDR3 is TGCGCCAGCAGCTTGGACCCCATCTACGAGCAGTACTTC. Its protein product is CASSLDPIYEQYF.